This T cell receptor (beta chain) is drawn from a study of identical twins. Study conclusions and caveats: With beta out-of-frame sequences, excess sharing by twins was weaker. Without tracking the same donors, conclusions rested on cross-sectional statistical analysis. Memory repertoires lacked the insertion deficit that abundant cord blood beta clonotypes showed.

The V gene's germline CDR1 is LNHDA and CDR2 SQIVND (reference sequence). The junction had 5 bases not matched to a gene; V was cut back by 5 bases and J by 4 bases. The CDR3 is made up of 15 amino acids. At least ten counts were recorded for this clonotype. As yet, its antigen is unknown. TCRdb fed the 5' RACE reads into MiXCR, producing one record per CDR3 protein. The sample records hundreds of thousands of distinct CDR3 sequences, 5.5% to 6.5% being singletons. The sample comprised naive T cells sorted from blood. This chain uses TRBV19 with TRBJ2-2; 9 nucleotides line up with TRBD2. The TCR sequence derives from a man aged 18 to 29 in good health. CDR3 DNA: TGTGCCAGTAGTCTTAGCGGGAGCCGCACCGGGGAGCTGTTTTTT. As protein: CASSLSGSRTGELFF. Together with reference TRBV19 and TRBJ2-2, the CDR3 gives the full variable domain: DGGITQSPKYLFRKEGQNVTLSCEQNLNHDAMYWYRQDPGQGLRLIYYSQIVNDFQKGDIAEGYSVSREKKESFPLTVTSAQKNPTAFYLCASSLSGSRTGELFFGEGSRLTVL.